The 15 T cell receptor beta chains presented below share a single source sample, sequenced in a study of blood T cell repertoires in COVID-19. This table comes from immunoSEQ multiplex PCR, and its TCRdb copy is limited to in-frame clones, with some not included. The data contain about 98,000 clones, approximately 86% of them singletons. Sequencing input: peripheral blood. The receptor source for this set is a man aged 45-65 years with acute or convalescent COVID-19.

The V and J genes are TRBV12-5 and TRBJ2-2; no firm D call. Germline loops: CDR1 LGHNT, CDR2 FRNRAP. Trimming took off 0 bases at V and 7 bases at J, with 15 bases between the two ends. The CDR3 totals 16 residues. The CDR3 loop is CASGLVLAANLGELFF. The CDR3 DNA is TGTGCTAGTGGTTTGGTACTGGCGGCGAATCTCGGGGAGCTGTTTTTT. Combining the CDR3 with reference TRBV12-5 and TRBJ2-2 gives the whole variable domain DARVTQTPRHKVTEMGQEVTMRCQPILGHNTVFWYRQTMMQGLELLAYFRNRAPLDDSGMPKDRFSAEMPDATLATLKIQPSEPRDSAVYFCASGLVLAANLGELFFGEGSRLTVL.

This rearrangement joins TRBV3-1 (or the pseudogene TRBV3-2) to TRBJ2-3; perhaps TRBD1 as D (5 bases). The V end lost 2 bases, the J end lost 0 bases, and 9 bases lay between the germline ends. The CDR3 has 15 residues. Germline CDR1 and CDR2: LGHDT and YNNKEL (reference sequence). The DNA of the CDR3 is TGTGCCAGCAGCCAAACAGGACACAGCACAGATACGCAGTATTTT. Its protein is CASSQTGHSTDTQYF.

This chain joins TRBV3-1 (or the pseudogene TRBV3-2) and TRBJ1-1; D is uncertain. The germline CDR1 and CDR2 sequences are LGHDT and YNNKEL (reference sequence). The CDR3 loop spans 13 amino acids. The germline V and J ends were trimmed by 4 bases and 3 bases, with 9 bases remaining between them. This CDR3 is CASSLGRDTEAFF. The CDR3 nucleotides are TGTGCCAGCAGCCTTGGTCGGGACACTGAAGCTTTCTTT.

This clone was counted a single time. This chain joins TRBV5-8 and TRBJ1-5; a possible D gene is TRBD1 (5 bases). The CDR3 consists of 16 residues. In germline, CDR1 is SGHTS, CDR2 YDEGEE. The germline V and J ends were trimmed by 3 bases and 5 bases, with 18 bases remaining between them. The DNA of the CDR3 is TGTGCCAGCAGCTGGACGTGGGGGGTTCAGGATCAGCCCCAGCATTTT. As protein: CASSWTWGVQDQPQHF.

This clone was detected only once. V gene TRBV5-1 combines with J gene TRBJ1-1; 8 bases fit TRBD1. Looked up from germline, CDR1 is SGHRS and CDR2 is YFSETQ. V trimming: 4 bases; J trimming: 1 base; junction bases outside the gene matches: 3. The CDR3 contains 14 residues. The CDR3 protein is CASSTQGGNTEAFF. CDR3 DNA sequence: TGCGCCAGCAGCACACAGGGGGGGAACACTGAAGCTTTCTTT. Looking up the rest from reference TRBV5-1 and TRBJ1-1 gives the full variable domain: KAGVTQTPRYLIKTRGQQVTLSCSPISGHRSVSWYQQTPGQGLQFLFEYFSETQRNKGNFPGRFSGRQFSNSRSEMNVSTLELGDSALYLCASSTQGGNTEAFFGQGTRLTVV.

V usage is TRBV4-2 and J usage is TRBJ2-6, with a weak D call TRBD1 (6 bases). The CDR3 extends over 15 amino acids. The V end lost 4 bases, the J end lost 1 base, and 8 bases lay between the germline ends. Per the germline V gene, CDR1 is LGHNA and CDR2 is YNFKEQ. The CDR3 bases are TGTGCCAGCAGCCCCAGGGGATCTGGGGCCAACGTCCTGACTTTC. Translation gives CASSPRGSGANVLTF.

V and J are TRBV28 and TRBJ1-5; a weak D match, TRBD1 (5 bases). The CDR3 extends over 15 amino acids. Trimming pared 5 bases from V and 2 bases from J, leaving 13 bases between. Germline-derived CDR1 and CDR2 are MDHEN and SYDVKM. CDR3 sequence (DNA): TGTGCCAGCAGTCCTAAAGGGGCGGGCAATCAGCCCCAGCATTTT. This codes for CASSPKGAGNQPQHF.

The rearrangement joins TRBV6-1 to TRBJ1-1; D ambiguous. Looked up from germline, CDR1 is MNHNS and CDR2 is SASEGT. The CDR3 runs 15 residues. V was trimmed by 0 bases and J by 1 base, leaving 9 bases between them. The CDR3 sequence is CASSEALRGNTEAFF. The CDR3, as DNA: TGTGCCAGCAGTGAAGCGCTTCGGGGGAACACTGAAGCTTTCTTT.

The CDR3 region is CASSVGQNINQPQHF. CDR3 coding DNA: TGTGCCAGCAGCGTGGGACAGAATATCAATCAGCCCCAGCATTTT. The rearrangement links TRBV9 to TRBJ1-5, with 7 bases aligning to TRBD1. This CDR3 is built from 15 residues. Germline values: CDR1 SGDLS, CDR2 YYNGEE. Trimming at V came to 2 bases and at J to 3 bases, leaving 5 bases not matched to a gene. The full variable domain, in which reference TRBV9 and TRBJ1-5 provide the parts outside the CDR3, is DSGVTQTPKHLITATGQRVTLRCSPRSGDLSVYWYQQSLDQGLQFLIQYYNGEERAKGNILERFSAQQFPDLHSELNLSSLELGDSALYFCASSVGQNINQPQHFGDGTRLSIL.

J is TRBJ2-5 and V is TRBV7-7, with a weak D call TRBD1 (6 bases). CDR3 length equals 13 residues. The germline V gene encodes CDR1 SSHAT and CDR2 FNYEAQ (reference sequence). The V and J ends lost 5 bases and 2 bases respectively, with 9 bases between them. The CDR3 bases are TGTGCCAGCAGCACCGGACAGCAAGAGACCCAGTACTTC. Its translation: CASSTGQQETQYF.

DNA of the CDR3: TGTGCCAGCAGCAAAGGCCCGGGAAGGGAAGTCTACGAGCAGTACTTC. Its translation: CASSKGPGREVYEQYF. The chain recombines TRBV21-1 with TRBJ2-7; the listed D gene, TRBD2, was not tested against the DNA. TRBV21-1 is termed a pseudogene. There are 16 residues in the CDR3.

This clone was seen more than once but under ten times. J is TRBJ1-5 and V is TRBV6-1; TRBD1 is a possible D gene (5 bases). The CDR3 runs 16 residues. V lost 2 bases, J lost 3 bases, and 14 bases lay in between. Germline V gene lookup returns CDR1 MNHNS and CDR2 SASEGT. CDR3 in amino acids: CASSEPPQGFNQPQHF. The CDR3 coding sequence is TGTGCCAGCAGTGAACCCCCGCAGGGCTTCAATCAGCCCCAGCATTTT.

V gene TRBV3-1 (or the pseudogene TRBV3-2) combines with J gene TRBJ1-1; perhaps TRBD1 as D (6 bases). The V end was cut by 1 base, the J end by 4 bases, with 19 bases between. The germline gives CDR1 LGHDT, CDR2 YNNKEL (reference sequence). CDR3 size: 17 residues. Here the CDR3 DNA reads TGTGCCAGCAGCCAAGTCAGGGGCGGGCAAAAAGCCACTGAAGCTTTCTTT. This encodes CASSQVRGGQKATEAFF.

This clone has more than one count but fewer than ten. The CDR3 nucleotides are TGTGCCACCAGCAGAGAAGGACTACCGAACACCGGGGAGCTGTTTTTT. Protein: CATSREGLPNTGELFF. The chain combines TRBV15 with TRBJ2-2; the D gene is possibly TRBD2 (6 bases). V was clipped by 0 bases and J by 0 bases, with 8 bases between them. Germline V gene data show CDR1 as LNHNV and CDR2 as YYDKDF (reference sequence). The CDR3 has 16 amino acids.

J is TRBJ1-4 and V is TRBV10-2; TRBD1 might be the D (6 bases). This CDR3 spans 15 amino acids. Germline assignment: CDR1 WSHSY and CDR2 SAAADI. Trimming stripped 2 bases from V and 5 bases from J, with 12 bases between. The DNA for the CDR3 is TGCGCCAGCAGTGAGGCGGGGGGCCGAAATGAAAAACTGTTTTTT. Amino acids: CASSEAGGRNEKLFF.